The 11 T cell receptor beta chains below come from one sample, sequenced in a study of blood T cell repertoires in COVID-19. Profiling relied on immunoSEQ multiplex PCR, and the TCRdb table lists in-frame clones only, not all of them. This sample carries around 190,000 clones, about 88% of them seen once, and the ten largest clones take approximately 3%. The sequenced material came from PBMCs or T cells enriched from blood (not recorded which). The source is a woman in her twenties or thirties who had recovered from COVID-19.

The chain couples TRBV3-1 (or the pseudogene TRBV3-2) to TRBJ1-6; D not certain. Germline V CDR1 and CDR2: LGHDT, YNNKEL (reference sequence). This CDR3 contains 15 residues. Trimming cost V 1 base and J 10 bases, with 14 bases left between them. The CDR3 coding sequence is TGTGCCAGCAGCCAAGGAACCTGGGAGTACTCACCCCTCCACTTT. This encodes CASSQGTWEYSPLHF.

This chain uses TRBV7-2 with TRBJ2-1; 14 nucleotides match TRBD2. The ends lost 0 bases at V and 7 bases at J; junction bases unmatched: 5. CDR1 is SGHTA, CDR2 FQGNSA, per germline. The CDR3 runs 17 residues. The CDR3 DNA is TGTGCCAGCAGCTTAGCCGGGACTAGCGGGGGAAGTAATGAGCAGTTCTTC. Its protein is CASSLAGTSGGSNEQFF.

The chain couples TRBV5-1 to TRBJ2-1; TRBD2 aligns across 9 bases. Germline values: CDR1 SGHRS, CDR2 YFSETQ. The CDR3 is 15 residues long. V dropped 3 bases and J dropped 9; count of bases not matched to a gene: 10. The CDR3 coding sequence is TGCGCCAGCAGCTCTATGGGCGCGGGGGGGTTTGAGCAGTTCTTC. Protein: CASSSMGAGGFEQFF.

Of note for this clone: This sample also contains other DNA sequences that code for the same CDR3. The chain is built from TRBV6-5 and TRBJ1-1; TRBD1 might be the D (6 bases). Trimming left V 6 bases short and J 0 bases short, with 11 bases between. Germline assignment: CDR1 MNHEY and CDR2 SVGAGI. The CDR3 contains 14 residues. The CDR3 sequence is CASRSQGMNTEAFF. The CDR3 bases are TGTGCCAGCAGGTCACAGGGTATGAACACTGAAGCTTTCTTT.

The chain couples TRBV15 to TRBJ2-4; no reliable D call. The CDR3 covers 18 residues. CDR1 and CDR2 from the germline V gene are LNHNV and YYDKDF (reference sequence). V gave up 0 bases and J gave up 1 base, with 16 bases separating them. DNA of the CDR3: TGTGCCACCAGCAGAGATATGCAAGGCCTCGGGGCCAAAAACATTCAGTACTTC. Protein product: CATSRDMQGLGAKNIQYF.

The CDR3 DNA reads as TGCGCCACCAACCTGGGTAGCGGGGGGAATACGCAGTATTTT. Protein product: CATNLGSGGNTQYF. V is TRBV5-1 and J is TRBJ2-3; 10 bases are a match to TRBD2. Per germline, CDR1 SGHRS and CDR2 YFSETQ. J was trimmed by 7 bases and V by 9 bases; bases with no gene match: 11. The CDR3 extends over 14 amino acids.

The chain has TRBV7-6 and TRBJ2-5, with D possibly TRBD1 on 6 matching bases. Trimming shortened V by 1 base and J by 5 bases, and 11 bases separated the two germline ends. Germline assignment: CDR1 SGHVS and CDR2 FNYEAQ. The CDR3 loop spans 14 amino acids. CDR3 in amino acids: CASSLDRAIETQYF. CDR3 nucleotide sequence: TGTGCCAGCAGCTTAGACAGGGCCATCGAGACCCAGTACTTC.

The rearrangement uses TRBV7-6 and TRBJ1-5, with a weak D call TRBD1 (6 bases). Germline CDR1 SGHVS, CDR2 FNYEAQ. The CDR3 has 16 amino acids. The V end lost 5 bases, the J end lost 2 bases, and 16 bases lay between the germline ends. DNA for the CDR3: TGTGCCAGCAGCCCCGGGACACCGGCCGGCAATCAGCCCCAGCATTTT. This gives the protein CASSPGTPAGNQPQHF.

CDR3 amino acids: CATTRGGPSETQYF. The CDR3 region has the DNA TGTGCCACCACTCGCGGGGGGCCATCGGAGACCCAGTACTTC. This rearrangement joins TRBV10-3 to TRBJ2-5, with 8 nucleotides matching TRBD2. This CDR3 region has 14 residues. Germline V gives CDR1 ENHRY, CDR2 SYGVKD. V lost 10 bases and J lost 5; bases outside the gene matches: 12.

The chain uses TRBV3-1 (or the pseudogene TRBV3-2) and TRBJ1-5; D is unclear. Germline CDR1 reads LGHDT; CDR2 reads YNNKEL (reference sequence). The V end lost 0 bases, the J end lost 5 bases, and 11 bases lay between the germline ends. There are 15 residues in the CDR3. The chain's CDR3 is CASSQDSTAYQPQHF. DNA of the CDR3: TGTGCCAGCAGCCAAGATAGTACAGCCTATCAGCCCCAGCATTTT.

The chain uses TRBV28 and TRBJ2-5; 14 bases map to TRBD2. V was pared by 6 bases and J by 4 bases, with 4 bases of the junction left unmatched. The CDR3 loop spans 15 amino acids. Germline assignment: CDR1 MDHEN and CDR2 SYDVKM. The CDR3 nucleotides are TGTGCCAGCAGGGGACTAGCGGGAGCGAGAGAGACCCAGTACTTC. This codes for CASRGLAGARETQYF. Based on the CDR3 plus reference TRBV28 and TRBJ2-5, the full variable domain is DVKVTQSSRYLVKRTGEKVFLECVQDMDHENMFWYRQDPGLGLRLIYFSYDVKMKEKGDIPEGYSVSREKKERFSLILESASTNQTSMYLCASRGLAGARETQYFGPGTRLLVL.